The text below deals with one T cell receptor beta chain. This CDR3 spans 14 amino acids. With 7 bases clipped from V and 4 bases from J, the junction kept 2 bases outside the gene matches. The germline gives CDR1 SNHLY, CDR2 FYNNEI. The entry originates in a study of blood T cell repertoires in COVID-19. Whole-study context: Acute and convalescent COVID-19 specimens originated in the United States, Italy and Spain.

Some clones are missing from TCRdb's copy, which holds only in-frame ones; the method was immunoSEQ multiplex PCR. Of 55,000 to 80,000 clones listed, about four fifths are singletons. V usage is TRBV2 and J usage is TRBJ2-1, with 12 bases that match TRBD2. The clonotype originates from a human donor in a cohort sampled during active COVID-19. The specimen was peripheral blood. The CDR3 DNA sequence: TGTGCCAGCAACGGACTAGCGGGGTACAATGAGCAGTTCTTC. Its translation is CASNGLAGYNEQFF.